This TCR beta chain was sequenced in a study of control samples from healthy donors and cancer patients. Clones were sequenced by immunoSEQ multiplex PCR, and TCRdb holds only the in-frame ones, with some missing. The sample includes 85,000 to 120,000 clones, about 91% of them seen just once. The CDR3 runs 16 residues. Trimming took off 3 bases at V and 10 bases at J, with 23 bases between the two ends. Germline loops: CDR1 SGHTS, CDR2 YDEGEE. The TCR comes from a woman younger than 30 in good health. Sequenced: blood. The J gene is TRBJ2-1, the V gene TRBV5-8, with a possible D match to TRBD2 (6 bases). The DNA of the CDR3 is TGTGCCAGCAGCTGGGAGGCAGGTCCCTCCATCAGGGAGCAGTTCTTC. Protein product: CASSWEAGPSIREQFF. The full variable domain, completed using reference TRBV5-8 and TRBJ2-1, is EAGVTQSPTHLIKTRGQQATLRCSPISGHTSVYWYQQALGLGLQFLLWYDEGEERNRGNFPPRFSGRQFPNYSSELNVNALELEDSALYLCASSWEAGPSIREQFFGPGTRLTVL.